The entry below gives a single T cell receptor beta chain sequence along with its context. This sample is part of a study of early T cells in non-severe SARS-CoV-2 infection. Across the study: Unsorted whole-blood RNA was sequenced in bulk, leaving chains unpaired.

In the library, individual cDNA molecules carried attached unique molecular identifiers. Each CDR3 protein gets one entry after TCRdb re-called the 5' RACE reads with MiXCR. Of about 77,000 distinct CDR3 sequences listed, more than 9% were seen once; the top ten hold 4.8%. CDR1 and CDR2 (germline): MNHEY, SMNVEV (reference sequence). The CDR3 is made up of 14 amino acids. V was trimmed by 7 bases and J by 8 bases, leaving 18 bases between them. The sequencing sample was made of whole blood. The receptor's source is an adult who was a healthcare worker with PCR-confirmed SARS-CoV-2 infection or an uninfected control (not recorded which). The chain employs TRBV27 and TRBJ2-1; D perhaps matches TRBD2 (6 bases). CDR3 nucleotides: TGTGCCAGCACAACCGGGACTCCGTGGGATGAGCAGTTCTTC. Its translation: CASTTGTPWDEQFF.